The 17 T cell receptor beta chains given below trace back to one sample, sequenced in a study of T cells in localized non-small cell lung cancer. TCRdb's copy holds only in-frame clones and misses some; the assay was immunoSEQ multiplex PCR. The data show some 11,000 clones, about 86% seen once. The sequenced sample was peripheral blood, obtained before any cancer treatment. All receptors come from a male donor older than 55 with stage I lung adenocarcinoma.

V gene TRBV28 combines with J gene TRBJ1-2, with 10 nucleotides matching TRBD1. CDR1 MDHEN and CDR2 SYDVKM come from the germline V gene. This CDR3 region has 17 residues. J gave up 4 bases and V 2 bases, and 10 bases lay outside the gene matches. This chain's CDR3 is CASSLTGQGYRSYGYTF. In DNA form, the CDR3 reads TGTGCCAGCAGTTTAACGGGACAGGGGTACCGATCCTATGGCTACACCTTC.

Within the sample, this clone is large (0.1 to 1%). The chain employs TRBV7-8 and TRBJ2-7; 13 nucleotides line up with TRBD2. Germline V gene lookup returns CDR1 SGHVS and CDR2 FQNEAQ. J was trimmed by 0 bases and V by 3 bases; bases with no gene match: 2. The length of the CDR3 is 16 residues. As DNA, the CDR3 is TGTGCCAGCAGCTTGGGGACTAGCGGGATCTCCTACGAGCAGTACTTC. It codes for CASSLGTSGISYEQYF.

This clone was detected only once. The V and J genes are TRBV28 and TRBJ2-7; D gene ambiguous. The CDR3 length is 12 residues. From germline, CDR1 is MDHEN and CDR2 SYDVKM. V lost 7 bases and J 7 bases, leaving 14 bases between the germline ends. Written as DNA, the CDR3 is TGTGCCAGCACTCAAGGCCGCCGGGAGCAGTACTTC. It translates to CASTQGRREQYF. Drawing the rest from reference TRBV28 and TRBJ2-7, the complete variable domain is DVKVTQSSRYLVKRTGEKVFLECVQDMDHENMFWYRQDPGLGLRLIYFSYDVKMKEKGDIPEGYSVSREKKERFSLILESASTNQTSMYLCASTQGRREQYFGPGTRLTVT.

This clone is large within its sample. The rearrangement joins TRBV9 to TRBJ2-3; TRBD2 matches at 9 bases. J was trimmed by 14 bases and V by 4 bases; bases with no gene match: 8. This CDR3 spans 12 amino acids. Germline lookup yields CDR1 SGDLS and CDR2 YYNGEE. The CDR3 reads CASSSRSGSVYF. CDR3 nucleotide sequence: TGTGCCAGCAGCAGCCGTAGCGGGAGCGTGTATTTT.

This clone was seen only a few times. The chain has TRBV27 and TRBJ2-5; a weak D match, TRBD2 (6 bases). Germline values: CDR1 MNHEY, CDR2 SMNVEV (reference sequence). With 5 bases removed from V and 4 bases from J, the gap between germline ends came to 14 bases. This CDR3 spans 14 amino acids. This chain's CDR3 is CASSRTRRAETQYF. The CDR3 bases are TGTGCCAGCAGTAGGACTCGGAGGGCAGAGACCCAGTACTTC.

V and J are TRBV2 and TRBJ2-7, with D possibly being TRBD1 (6 bases). Germline CDR1 and CDR2: SNHLY and FYNNEI. The V gene lost 4 bases and the J gene lost 2 bases, with 9 bases spanning the gap. The CDR3 sequence is 13 residues long. The CDR3 protein is CASSATGTYEQYF. Written as DNA, the CDR3 is TGTGCCAGCAGTGCTACAGGGACCTACGAGCAGTACTTC.

The rearrangement uses TRBV29-1 and TRBJ2-1, with 9 bases matching TRBD2. J lost 8 bases, V lost 3 bases, and 14 bases had no gene match. The CDR3 has 16 residues. In germline, CDR1 is SQVTM, CDR2 ANQGSEA. The CDR3, as DNA: TGCAGCGTTGAGGCATCGGGAGCGGGAGGATTCCATGAGCAGTTCTTC. Translated, it gives CSVEASGAGGFHEQFF.

The V gene is TRBV2, the J gene TRBJ2-5, with D possibly being TRBD1 (6 bases). CDR1 SNHLY and CDR2 FYNNEI come from the germline V gene. The CDR3 covers 14 residues. Trimming took 5 bases from V and 6 from J, leaving 16 bases between them. The CDR3 DNA reads TGTGCCAGCAGTAACACAGGGTTTCAAAAGACCCAGTACTTC. Translating gives CASSNTGFQKTQYF.

V is TRBV2 and J is TRBJ1-4; 8 positions agree with TRBD1. Trimming at V came to 4 bases and at J to 0 bases, leaving 7 bases not matched to a gene. From germline, CDR1 is SNHLY and CDR2 FYNNEI. This CDR3 is 17 amino acids long. The DNA of the CDR3 is TGTGCCAGCAGTGGTGGGACAGGCCTCGCAACTAATGAAAAACTGTTTTTT. This sequence encodes CASSGGTGLATNEKLFF.

The rearrangement joins TRBV5-1 to TRBJ2-7; 9 bases fit TRBD1. Germline V gives CDR1 SGHRS, CDR2 YFSETQ. V dropped 5 bases and J dropped 6; count of bases not matched to a gene: 6. The CDR3 sequence is 13 residues long. The CDR3 protein is CASSGTGSPEQYF. In DNA form, the CDR3 reads TGCGCCAGCAGTGGGACAGGGTCGCCCGAGCAGTACTTC.

The J gene is TRBJ1-1, the V gene TRBV27; 9 bases are shared with TRBD1. This CDR3 is 15 amino acids long. The germline gives CDR1 MNHEY, CDR2 SMNVEV (reference sequence). The trim removed 5 bases at V and 6 bases at J, leaving 10 bases unmatched. The chain's CDR3 is CASSRTSGQGSEAFF. DNA for the CDR3: TGTGCCAGCAGTAGGACTTCGGGACAGGGCTCTGAAGCTTTCTTT.

The chain recombines TRBV7-2 with TRBJ2-3; D possibly corresponds to TRBD1 (5 bases). The germline gives CDR1 SGHTA, CDR2 FQGNSA. V lost 5 bases and J 4 bases, leaving 10 bases between the germline ends. CDR3 length: 13 amino acids. The CDR3 bases are TGTGCCAGCAGCCTAGGGGTGGCAGATACGCAGTATTTT. It specifies CASSLGVADTQYF.

This chain joins TRBV18 and TRBJ2-4; D is possibly TRBD2 (7 bases). Trimming took off 8 bases at V and 3 bases at J, with 14 bases between the two ends. This CDR3 comprises 14 residues. Germline V gene sequence: CDR1 KGHSH, CDR2 LQKENI. CDR3 amino acids: CASRGGAHKNIQYF. In DNA, the CDR3 is TGTGCCAGCCGTGGGGGGGCTCACAAAAACATTCAGTACTTC.

The V call is TRBV30, the J call TRBJ2-3; TRBD2 might be the D (6 bases). The CDR3 length is 16 residues. Between the trimmed V and J ends, which lost 3 bases and 3 bases, there was a span of 19 bases. CDR1 GTSNPN and CDR2 SVGIG come from the germline V gene (reference sequence). DNA of the CDR3: TGTGCCTGGAGGAACCCGGGACTCTGGGGGACAGATACGCAGTATTTT. Its protein is CAWRNPGLWGTDTQYF.

The chain recombines TRBV11-3 with TRBJ2-1, with 9 bases lining up with TRBD2. Germline CDR1 is SGHNT and CDR2 is YENEEA. The CDR3 covers 15 residues. The V segment lost 2 bases and the J segment 9 bases; nucleotides outside the gene matches: 8. CDR3 amino acids: CASSLTPSGMGEQFF. The CDR3 bases are TGTGCCAGCAGCTTAACCCCTAGCGGGATGGGTGAGCAGTTCTTC.

The V and J genes are TRBV6-1 and TRBJ1-5; a weak D match, TRBD1 (5 bases). The length of the CDR3 is 13 residues. The germline CDR1 and CDR2 sequences are MNHNS and SASEGT. Trimming took 4 bases from V and 7 from J, leaving 11 bases between them. In DNA, the CDR3 is TGTGCCAGCAGTGTAGGGGAACGGCAGCCCCAGCATTTT. This encodes CASSVGERQPQHF.

J is TRBJ2-7 and V is TRBV27, with 7 bases lining up with TRBD1. Trimming at V came to 5 bases and at J to 3 bases, leaving 4 bases not matched to a gene. The CDR3 consists of 13 residues. Per the germline V gene, CDR1 is MNHEY and CDR2 is SMNVEV (reference sequence). The CDR3 protein is CASSATGIYEQYF. The CDR3 DNA sequence: TGTGCCAGCAGTGCGACAGGGATCTACGAGCAGTACTTC.